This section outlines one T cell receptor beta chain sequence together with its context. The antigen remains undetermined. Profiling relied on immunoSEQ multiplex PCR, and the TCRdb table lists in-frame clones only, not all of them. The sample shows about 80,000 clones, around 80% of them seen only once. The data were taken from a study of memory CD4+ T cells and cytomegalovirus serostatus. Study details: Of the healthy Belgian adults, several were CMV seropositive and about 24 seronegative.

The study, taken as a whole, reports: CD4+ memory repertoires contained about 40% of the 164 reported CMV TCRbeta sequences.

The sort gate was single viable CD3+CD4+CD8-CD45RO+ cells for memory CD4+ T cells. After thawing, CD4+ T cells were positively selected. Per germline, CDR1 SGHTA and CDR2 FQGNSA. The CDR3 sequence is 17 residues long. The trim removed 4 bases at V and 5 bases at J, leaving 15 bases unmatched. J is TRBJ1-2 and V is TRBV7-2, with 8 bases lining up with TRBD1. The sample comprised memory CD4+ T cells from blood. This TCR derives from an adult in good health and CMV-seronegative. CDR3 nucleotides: TGTGCCAGCAGCTCAGCCCCCGGACAGGGTATTTGGTATGGCTACACCTTC. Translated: CASSSAPGQGIWYGYTF.